The 4 T cell receptor beta chains below were found in one sample sequenced in a study of beta chain features in type 1 diabetes. The sequenced template was cDNA made from the entire isolated RNA. The table came from immunoSEQ multiplex PCR; TCRdb's copy has only in-frame clones and leaves some out. The profile shows 310,000 or so clones, roughly 8% of them singletons. Sequenced: central memory CD4+ T cells from blood. The receptors were gathered from a woman under 30 in good health.

V is TRBV4-3 and J is TRBJ2-1; 7 bases agree with TRBD2. The CDR3 consists of 15 residues. V was pared by 1 base and J by 4 bases, with 4 bases of the junction left unmatched. Germline V gene data show CDR1 as LGHNA and CDR2 as YSLEER. This chain's CDR3 is CASSQVAGEYNEQFF. In DNA, the CDR3 is TGCGCCAGCAGCCAAGTGGCGGGAGAATACAATGAGCAGTTCTTC.

The chain is built from TRBV7-9 and TRBJ1-4; D gene ambiguous. V lost 2 bases, J lost 7 bases, and 11 bases lay in between. The CDR3 loop spans 14 amino acids. Germline CDR1 and CDR2: SEHNR and FQNEAQ (reference sequence). The CDR3 region has the DNA TGTGCCAGCAGCTTAAGCGGCAGCCTTGAAAAACTGTTTTTT. It is translated as CASSLSGSLEKLFF.

This chain joins TRBV27 and TRBJ2-1; D might be TRBD2 (7 bases). CDR1 is MNHEY and CDR2 is SMNVEV in the germline V gene (reference sequence). V was shortened by 7 bases and J by 4 bases, with 14 bases between the two germline ends. The CDR3 consists of 14 residues. The CDR3 is CASKPGGEYNEQFF. CDR3 nucleotides: TGTGCCAGCAAACCGGGGGGCGAATACAATGAGCAGTTCTTC.

The V and J genes are TRBV5-4 and TRBJ1-5; possible D gene TRBD1, 5 bases. Deletions cut 0 bases from V and 3 bases from J, with 13 bases between. Germline assignment: CDR1 SGHNT and CDR2 YYREEE (reference sequence). CDR3 length equals 16 residues. The CDR3 region is CASSLALGRDNQPQHF. The CDR3 region has the DNA TGTGCCAGCAGCTTGGCCCTGGGACGGGACAATCAGCCCCAGCATTTT.